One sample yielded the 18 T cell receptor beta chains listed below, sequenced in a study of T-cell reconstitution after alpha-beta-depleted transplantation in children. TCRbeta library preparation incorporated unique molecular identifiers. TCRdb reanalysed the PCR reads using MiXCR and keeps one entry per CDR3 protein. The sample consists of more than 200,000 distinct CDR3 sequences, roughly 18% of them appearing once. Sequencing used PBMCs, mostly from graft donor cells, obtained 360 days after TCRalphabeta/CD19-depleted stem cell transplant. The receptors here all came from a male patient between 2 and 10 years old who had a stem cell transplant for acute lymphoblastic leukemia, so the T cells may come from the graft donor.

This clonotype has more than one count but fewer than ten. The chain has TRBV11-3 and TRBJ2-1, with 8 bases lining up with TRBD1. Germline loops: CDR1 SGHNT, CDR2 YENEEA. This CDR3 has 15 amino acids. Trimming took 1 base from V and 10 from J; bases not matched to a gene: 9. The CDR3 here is CASSLAGQGSGEQFF. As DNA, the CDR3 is TGTGCCAGCAGCTTAGCCGGACAGGGCTCCGGGGAGCAGTTCTTC.

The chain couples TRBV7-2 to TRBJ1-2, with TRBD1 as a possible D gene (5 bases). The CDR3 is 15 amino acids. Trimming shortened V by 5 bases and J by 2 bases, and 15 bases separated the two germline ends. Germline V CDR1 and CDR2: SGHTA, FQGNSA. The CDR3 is CASSLAGAGNYGYTF. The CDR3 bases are TGTGCCAGCAGCCTGGCTGGGGCAGGCAACTATGGCTACACCTTC. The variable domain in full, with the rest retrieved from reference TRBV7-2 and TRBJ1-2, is GAGVSQSPSNKVTEKGKDVELRCDPISGHTALYWYRQSLGQGLEFLIYFQGNSAPDKSGLPSDRFSAERTGGSVSTLTIQRTQQEDSAVYLCASSLAGAGNYGYTFGSGTRLTVV.

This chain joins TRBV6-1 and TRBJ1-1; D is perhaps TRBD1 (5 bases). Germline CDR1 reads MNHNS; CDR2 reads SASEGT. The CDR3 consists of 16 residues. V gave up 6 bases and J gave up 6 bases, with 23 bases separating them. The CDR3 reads CASRKTVGRAGSEAFF. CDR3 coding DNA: TGTGCCAGCAGGAAGACGGTGGGCAGGGCAGGGTCTGAAGCTTTCTTT.

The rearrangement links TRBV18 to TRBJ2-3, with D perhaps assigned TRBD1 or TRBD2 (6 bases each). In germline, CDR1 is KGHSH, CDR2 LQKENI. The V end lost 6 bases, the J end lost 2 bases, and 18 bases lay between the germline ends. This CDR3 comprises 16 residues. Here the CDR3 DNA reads TGTGCCAGCTCCCCCAAAGGGGGGTTAAACACAGATACGCAGTATTTT. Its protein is CASSPKGGLNTDTQYF.

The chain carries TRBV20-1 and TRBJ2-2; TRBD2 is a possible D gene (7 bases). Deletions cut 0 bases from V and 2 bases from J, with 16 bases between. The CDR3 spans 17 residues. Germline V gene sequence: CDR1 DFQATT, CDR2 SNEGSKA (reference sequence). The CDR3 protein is CSARDMGGPSNTGELFF. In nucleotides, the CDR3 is TGCAGTGCTAGAGATATGGGGGGGCCCTCAAACACCGGGGAGCTGTTTTTT.

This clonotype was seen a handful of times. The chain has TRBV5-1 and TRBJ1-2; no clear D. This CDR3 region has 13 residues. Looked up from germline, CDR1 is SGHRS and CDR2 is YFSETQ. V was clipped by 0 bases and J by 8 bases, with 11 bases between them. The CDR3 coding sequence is TGCGCCAGCAGCTTGGAACCTCCCGACGGCTACACCTTC. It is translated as CASSLEPPDGYTF. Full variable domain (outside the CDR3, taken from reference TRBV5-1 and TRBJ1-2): KAGVTQTPRYLIKTRGQQVTLSCSPISGHRSVSWYQQTPGQGLQFLFEYFSETQRNKGNFPGRFSGRQFSNSRSEMNVSTLELGDSALYLCASSLEPPDGYTFGSGTRLTVV.

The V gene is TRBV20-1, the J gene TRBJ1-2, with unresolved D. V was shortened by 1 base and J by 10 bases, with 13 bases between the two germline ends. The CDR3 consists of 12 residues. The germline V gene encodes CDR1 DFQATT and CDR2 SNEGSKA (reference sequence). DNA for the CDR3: TGCAGTGCTAGAGTGAAGATCCTTGACTACACCTTC. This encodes CSARVKILDYTF.

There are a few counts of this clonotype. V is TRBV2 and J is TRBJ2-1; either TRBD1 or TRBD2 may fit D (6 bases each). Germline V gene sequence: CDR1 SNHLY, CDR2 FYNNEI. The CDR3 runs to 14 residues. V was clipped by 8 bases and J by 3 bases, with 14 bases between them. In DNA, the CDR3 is TGTGCCAGCCAAATAGGGGGACTCTACAATGAGCAGTTCTTC. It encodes CASQIGGLYNEQFF.

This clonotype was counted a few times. The CDR3 DNA reads as TGTGCCAGCAGTGAACTAGCGGGAGGGGGGCCAGATACGCAGTATTTT. Protein: CASSELAGGGPDTQYF. The chain is built from TRBV6-1 and TRBJ2-3, with TRBD2 matching over 12 bases. Trimming took 2 bases from V and 4 from J; bases not matched to a gene: 4. From germline, CDR1 is MNHNS and CDR2 SASEGT. The CDR3 spans 16 residues.

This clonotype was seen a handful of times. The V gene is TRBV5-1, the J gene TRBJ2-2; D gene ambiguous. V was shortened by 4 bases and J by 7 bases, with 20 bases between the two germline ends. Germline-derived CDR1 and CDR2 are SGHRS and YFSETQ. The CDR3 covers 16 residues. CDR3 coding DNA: TGCGCCAGCAGCCCCCTCGGGTTCTCGGGCGGCGGGGAGCTGTTTTTT. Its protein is CASSPLGFSGGGELFF.

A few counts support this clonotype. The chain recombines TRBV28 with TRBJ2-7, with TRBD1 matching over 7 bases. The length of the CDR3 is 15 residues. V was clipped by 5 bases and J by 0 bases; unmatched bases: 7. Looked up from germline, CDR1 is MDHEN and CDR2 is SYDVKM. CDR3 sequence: CASSPPDRSSYEQYF. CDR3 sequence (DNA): TGTGCCAGCAGTCCGCCGGACAGGAGCTCCTACGAGCAGTACTTC. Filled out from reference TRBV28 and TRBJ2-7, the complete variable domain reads DVKVTQSSRYLVKRTGEKVFLECVQDMDHENMFWYRQDPGLGLRLIYFSYDVKMKEKGDIPEGYSVSREKKERFSLILESASTNQTSMYLCASSPPDRSSYEQYFGPGTRLTVT.

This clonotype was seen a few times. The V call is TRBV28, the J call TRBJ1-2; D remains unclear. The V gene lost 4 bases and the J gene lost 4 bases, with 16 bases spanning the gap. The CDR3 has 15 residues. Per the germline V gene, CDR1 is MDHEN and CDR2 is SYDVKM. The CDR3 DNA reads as TGTGCCAGCAGTTGGGAAGGGCTATTACCCTATGGCTACACCTTC. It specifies CASSWEGLLPYGYTF.

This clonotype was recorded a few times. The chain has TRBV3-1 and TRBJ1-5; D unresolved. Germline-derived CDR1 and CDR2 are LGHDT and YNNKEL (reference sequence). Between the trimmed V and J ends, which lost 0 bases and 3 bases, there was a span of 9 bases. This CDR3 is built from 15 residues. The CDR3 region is CASSQDVGPNQPQHF. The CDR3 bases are TGTGCCAGCAGCCAAGATGTTGGACCCAATCAGCCCCAGCATTTT.

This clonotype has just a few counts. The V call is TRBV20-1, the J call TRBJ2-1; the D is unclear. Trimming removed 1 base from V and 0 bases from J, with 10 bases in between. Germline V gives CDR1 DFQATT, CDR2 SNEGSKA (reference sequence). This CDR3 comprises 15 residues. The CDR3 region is CSARVGSVSYNEQFF. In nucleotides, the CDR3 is TGCAGTGCTAGAGTCGGATCCGTCTCCTACAATGAGCAGTTCTTC.

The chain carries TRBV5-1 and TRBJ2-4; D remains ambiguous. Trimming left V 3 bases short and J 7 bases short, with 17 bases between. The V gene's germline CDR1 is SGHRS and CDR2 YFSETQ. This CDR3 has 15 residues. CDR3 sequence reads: CASSSTGLQGNIQYF. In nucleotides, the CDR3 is TGCGCCAGCAGCTCCACGGGTCTTCAAGGGAACATTCAGTACTTC.

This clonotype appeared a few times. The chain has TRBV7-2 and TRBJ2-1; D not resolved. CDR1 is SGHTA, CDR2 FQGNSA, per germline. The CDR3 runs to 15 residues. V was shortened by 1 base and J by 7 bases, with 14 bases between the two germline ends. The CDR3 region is CASSLVWAGGNEQFF. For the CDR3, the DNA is TGTGCCAGCAGCTTAGTGTGGGCAGGTGGGAATGAGCAGTTCTTC. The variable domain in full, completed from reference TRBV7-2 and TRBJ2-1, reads GAGVSQSPSNKVTEKGKDVELRCDPISGHTALYWYRQSLGQGLEFLIYFQGNSAPDKSGLPSDRFSAERTGGSVSTLTIQRTQQEDSAVYLCASSLVWAGGNEQFFGPGTRLTVL.

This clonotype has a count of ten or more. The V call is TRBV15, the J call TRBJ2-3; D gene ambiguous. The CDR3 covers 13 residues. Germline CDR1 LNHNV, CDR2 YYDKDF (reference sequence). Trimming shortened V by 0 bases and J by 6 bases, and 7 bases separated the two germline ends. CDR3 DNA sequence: TGTGCCACCAGCAGAGATGGTTTGGATACGCAGTATTTT. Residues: CATSRDGLDTQYF.

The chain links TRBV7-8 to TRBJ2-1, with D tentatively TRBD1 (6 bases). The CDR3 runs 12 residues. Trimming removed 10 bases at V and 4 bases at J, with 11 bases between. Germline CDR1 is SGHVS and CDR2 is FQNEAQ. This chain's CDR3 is CATRTGYNEQFF. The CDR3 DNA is TGTGCCACACGAACAGGGTACAATGAGCAGTTCTTC. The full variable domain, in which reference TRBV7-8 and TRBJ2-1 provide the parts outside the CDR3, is GAGVSQSPRYKVAKRGQDVALRCDPISGHVSLFWYQQALGQGPEFLTYFQNEAQLDKSGLPSDRFFAERPEGSVSTLKIQRTQQEDSAVYLCATRTGYNEQFFGPGTRLTVL.